One and the same sample provided the 25 T cell receptor beta chains below, sequenced in a study of CD8 T cells in ankylosing spondylitis. TCRdb passed the 5' RACE reads through MiXCR, listing each CDR3 protein once. The data hold about 190,000 distinct CDR3 sequences, with under 15% observed a single time. Specimen: blood, either unsorted or a sorted T cell fraction (not recorded which). Source of these receptors: a female donor with ankylosing spondylitis or in good health (not recorded which).

This clonotype was recorded at least ten times. The gene calls are TRBV30 and TRBJ2-1; D gene ambiguous. The germline V gene has CDR1 GTSNPN and CDR2 SVGIG (reference sequence). Trimming removed 7 bases from V and 0 bases from J, with 10 bases in between. This CDR3 region has 13 residues. In nucleotides, the CDR3 is TGTGCCTTCCAAGTGAGCTCCTACAATGAGCAGTTCTTC. Its protein is CAFQVSSYNEQFF.

In its sample, this clonotype was seen many times. V gene TRBV24-1 combines with J gene TRBJ1-1; the D is unclear. The CDR3 spans 12 residues. Germline V gene data show CDR1 as KGHDR and CDR2 as SFDVKD. Trimming stripped 5 bases from V and 7 bases from J, with 10 bases between. This chain's CDR3 is CATSAPGLEAFF. For the CDR3, the DNA is TGTGCCACCAGTGCCCCCGGGCTTGAAGCTTTCTTT.

The table lists this clonotype with many counts. The chain employs TRBV21-1 and TRBJ1-1; the DNA was not compared with TRBD1, the D call given in the table. TRBV21-1 is recorded as a pseudogene. CDR3 length equals 14 residues. DNA for the CDR3: TGTGCCAGCAGCAAGGGCGGGGAATTTACTGAAGCTTTCTTT. Amino acid sequence: CASSKGGEFTEAFF.

This clonotype was counted at least ten times. This sequence joins TRBV5-4 and TRBJ1-1; D not certain. CDR1 SGHNT and CDR2 YYREEE come from the germline V gene (reference sequence). V dropped 0 bases and J dropped 2 bases, with 14 bases sitting between them. CDR3 length: 16 amino acids. In DNA form, the CDR3 reads TGTGCCAGCAGCTTGGGCGGCAGCATAATTAACACTGAAGCTTTCTTT. Translation: CASSLGGSIINTEAFF.

This clonotype was found a few times. The V call is TRBV19, the J call TRBJ1-1; 9 bases align to TRBD1. CDR1 and CDR2 (germline): LNHDA, SQIVND (reference sequence). The CDR3 consists of 16 residues. Trimming at V came to 5 bases and at J to 0 bases, leaving 7 bases not matched to a gene. CDR3 DNA sequence: TGTGCCAGTAGTGTCGGACAGGGGATCTTGAACACTGAAGCTTTCTTT. It is translated as CASSVGQGILNTEAFF.

This clonotype was counted many times. The CDR3 spells CSGLGLWGEQYF. The CDR3 bases are TGCAGCGGACTGGGGCTTTGGGGGGAGCAGTACTTC. This chain joins TRBV29-1 and TRBJ2-7, with D perhaps assigned TRBD1 or TRBD2 (5 bases each). V was trimmed by 7 bases and J by 7 bases, leaving 17 bases between them. Germline assignment: CDR1 SQVTM and CDR2 ANQGSEA. This CDR3 has 12 amino acids.

For this clonotype: Compared with germline, one end of the junction differs, possibly owing to a read error. The chain recombines TRBV19 with TRBJ2-1, with 8 bases fitting TRBD2. Germline loops: CDR1 LNHDA, CDR2 SQIVND (reference sequence). This CDR3 comprises 12 residues. CDR3 bases: TGTGCCAGTAGTCCTCGGACTAGCAGGAAGGACTTC. It specifies CASSPRTSRKDF.

Remarks on this clonotype: This may arise from a read error, as a much more abundant clone is one base away. The DNA for the CDR3 is TGTGCCAGTCCTAAAGGGGGACAGGGACGTCCCGGCTACGCCTTC. Translated: CASPKGGQGRPGYAF. The V and J genes are TRBV2 and TRBJ1-2, with TRBD1 matching over 9 bases. The CDR3 is 15 residues long. Per the germline V gene, CDR1 is SNHLY and CDR2 is FYNNEI.

Ten or more counts support this clonotype. This sequence joins TRBV6-1 and TRBJ2-5, with 8 bases identical to TRBD2. The CDR3 length is 16 residues. CDR1 is MNHNS and CDR2 is SASEGT in the germline V gene. V lost 6 bases to trimming and J lost 9 bases; unmatched junction nucleotides: 18. The CDR3 bases are TGTGCCAGCAGACTCCGGGGGGGCCAGGCGACCTCTTCCCAGTACTTC. Its translation: CASRLRGGQATSSQYF.

The table lists this clonotype with many counts. The genes are TRBV12-3 or TRBV12-4 and TRBJ2-5; D gene unclear. This CDR3 region has 14 residues. V was trimmed by 3 bases and J by 2 bases, leaving 10 bases between them. The CDR3 coding sequence is TGTGCCAGCAGTTTCGAAGGATCGCAAGAGACCCAGTACTTC. This sequence encodes CASSFEGSQETQYF.

This rearrangement joins TRBV6-5 to TRBJ2-1; possible D gene TRBD2, 7 bases. The CDR3 runs 16 residues. The V gene lost 8 bases and the J gene lost 1 base, with 18 bases spanning the gap. CDR1 and CDR2 (germline): MNHEY, SVGAGI. The CDR3 sequence is CASRSRGARSYNEQFF. CDR3 bases: TGTGCCAGCCGTTCCCGGGGGGCTCGATCCTACAATGAGCAGTTCTTC.

The genes are TRBV27 and TRBJ2-1, with D possibly TRBD2 on 5 matching bases. CDR1 is MNHEY and CDR2 is SMNVEV in the germline V gene (reference sequence). The CDR3 contains 14 residues. The germline V and J ends were trimmed by 3 bases and 2 bases, with 8 bases remaining between them. CDR3 region: CASSFPGTYNEQFF. The CDR3, as DNA: TGTGCCAGCAGTTTTCCCGGGACCTACAATGAGCAGTTCTTC.

The table lists this clonotype with a few counts. This rearrangement joins TRBV19 to TRBJ2-3; possible D gene TRBD2, 7 bases. This CDR3 has 13 residues. Germline loops: CDR1 LNHDA, CDR2 SQIVND (reference sequence). Trimming left V 5 bases short and J 3 bases short, with 9 bases between. The CDR3 nucleotides are TGTGCCAGTAGTCGGGGGGCAACAGATACGCAGTATTTT. Translating it yields CASSRGATDTQYF.

This clonotype has a handful of counts. This chain uses TRBV4-3 with TRBJ1-4, with a possible D match to TRBD1 (5 bases). Germline CDR1 and CDR2: LGHNA and YSLEER. V was cut by 3 bases and J by 3 bases, with 17 bases left in between. CDR3 size: 17 residues. The CDR3 sequence: CASSQDTLLPSNEKLFF. The CDR3 DNA is TGCGCCAGCAGCCAGGACACACTCCTGCCCTCTAATGAAAAACTGTTTTTT.

The rearrangement uses TRBV14 and TRBJ2-5; D gene ambiguous. Germline-derived CDR1 and CDR2 are SGHDN and FVKESK. V lost 3 bases and J lost 4, with 42 bases in between. The length of the CDR3 is 24 residues. DNA of the CDR3: TGTGCCAGCAGCCAGAAGTGGGTCCGGAAGTCCGACCGGAACCCGGGCCGAAGGAGAGAGACCCAGTACTTC. Its protein product is CASSQKWVRKSDRNPGRRRETQYF.

The V and J genes are TRBV20-1 and TRBJ2-7; TRBD1 agrees at 8 bases. V gave up 5 bases and J gave up 5 bases; unmatched junction bases: 2. CDR3 size: 11 residues. CDR1 and CDR2 from the germline V gene are DFQATT and SNEGSKA (reference sequence). In nucleotides, the CDR3 is TGCAGTGCTGACAGGGGCCACGAGCAGTACTTC. Translated: CSADRGHEQYF.

The J gene is TRBJ1-2, the V gene TRBV12-3 or TRBV12-4, with 8 nucleotides matching TRBD1. The CDR3 is 14 residues long. The V gene end was trimmed by 6 bases and the J gene end by 2 bases; junction bases not matched to a gene: 5. The CDR3 spells CASRPTGANYGYTF. The CDR3 nucleotides are TGTGCCAGCAGACCGACAGGGGCCAACTATGGCTACACCTTC.

This clonotype was seen many times. The chain employs TRBV6-5 and TRBJ1-1, with 8 bases aligning to TRBD1. There are 15 residues in the CDR3. V shed 4 bases and J 3 bases; nucleotides not matched to a gene: 7. Germline loops: CDR1 MNHEY, CDR2 SVGAGI. The CDR3 loop is CASSSPRGLDTEAFF. CDR3 in DNA: TGTGCCAGCAGTTCTCCCAGGGGGCTGGACACTGAAGCTTTCTTT.

This clonotype was found many times. CDR3 sequence (DNA): TGCAGCGTTGAAGGGATCCCGGGAGCAGATACGCAGTATTTT. Protein sequence: CSVEGIPGADTQYF. The chain uses TRBV29-1 and TRBJ2-3, with a tentative D call TRBD2 (6 bases). The CDR3 loop spans 14 amino acids. CDR1 and CDR2 from the germline V gene are SQVTM and ANQGSEA. V was cut by 1 base and J by 4 bases, with 12 bases left in between.

This clonotype was detected ten times or more. This rearrangement joins TRBV5-1 to TRBJ1-1; D remains ambiguous. Trimming pared 2 bases from V and 5 bases from J, leaving 10 bases between. This CDR3 contains 13 residues. From germline, CDR1 is SGHRS and CDR2 YFSETQ. DNA of the CDR3: TGCGCCAGCAGCTTCCCAGGTGGGACTGAAGCTTTCTTT. Its translation is CASSFPGGTEAFF.

The table lists this clonotype with many counts. The chain links TRBV12-3 or TRBV12-4 to TRBJ2-7; TRBD1 might be the D (6 bases). Deletions cut 4 bases from V and 2 bases from J, with 15 bases between. CDR3 length: 15 residues. The CDR3 loop reads CASSWAGARAYEQYF. CDR3 nucleotides: TGTGCCAGCAGTTGGGCAGGGGCGAGGGCCTACGAGCAGTACTTC.

The chain has TRBV5-1 and TRBJ2-1, with TRBD2 identical over 7 bases. The germline CDR1 and CDR2 sequences are SGHRS and YFSETQ. V was pared by 6 bases and J by 5 bases, with 17 bases of the junction left unmatched. CDR3 size: 17 residues. The CDR3 is CASTDLEIAGLNNEQFF. The CDR3 nucleotides read TGCGCCAGCACCGACCTAGAAATAGCGGGTTTAAACAATGAGCAGTTCTTC.

Comments on this clonotype: At one of its ends the junction is not consistent with the germline gene, which may arise from a read error. In DNA, the CDR3 is TGTGCCAACAGTTTGCGTCACATTATGAACACTGAAGCTTTCTTT. Translated: CANSLRHIMNTEAFF. This rearrangement joins TRBV28 to TRBJ1-1, with D uncertain. The V gene's germline CDR1 is MDHEN and CDR2 SYDVKM. This CDR3 has 15 residues.

This clonotype has ten or more counts. The CDR3 DNA reads TGTGCCAGCAGTTTTAGGGAGGCGGACACTGAAGCTTTCTTT. Translation gives CASSFREADTEAFF. This sequence joins TRBV12-3 or TRBV12-4 and TRBJ1-1; D is unclear. V was pared by 3 bases and J by 3 bases, with 11 bases between. The CDR3 is 14 amino acids.

Sample share makes this clonotype medium-sized. J is TRBJ2-5 and V is TRBV5-1, with D tentatively TRBD1 or TRBD2 (5 bases each). The germline V and J ends were trimmed by 5 bases and 5 bases, with 22 bases remaining between them. Germline CDR1 is SGHRS and CDR2 is YFSETQ. The CDR3 length is 16 residues. CDR3: CASRSVFGGEGETQYF. The CDR3 nucleotides read TGCGCCAGCAGATCGGTCTTTGGGGGAGAAGGGGAGACCCAGTACTTC.